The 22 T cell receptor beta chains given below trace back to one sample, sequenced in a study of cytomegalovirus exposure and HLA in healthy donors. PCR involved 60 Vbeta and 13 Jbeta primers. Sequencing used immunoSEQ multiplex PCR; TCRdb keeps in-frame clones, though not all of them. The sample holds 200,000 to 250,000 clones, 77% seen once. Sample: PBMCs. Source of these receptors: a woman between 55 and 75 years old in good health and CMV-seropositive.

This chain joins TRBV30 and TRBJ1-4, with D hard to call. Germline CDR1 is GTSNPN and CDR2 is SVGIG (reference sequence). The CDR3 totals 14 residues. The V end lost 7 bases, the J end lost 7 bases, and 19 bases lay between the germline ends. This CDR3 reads CAFGVLAGAEKLFF. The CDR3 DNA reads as TGTGCCTTCGGGGTTTTGGCAGGAGCTGAAAAACTGTTTTTT.

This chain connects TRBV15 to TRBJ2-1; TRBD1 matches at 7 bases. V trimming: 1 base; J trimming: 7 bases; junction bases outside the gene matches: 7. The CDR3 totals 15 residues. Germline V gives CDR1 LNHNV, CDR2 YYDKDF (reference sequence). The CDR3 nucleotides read TGTGCCACCAGCAGAGCCGGTACAGGGGTGAATGAGCAGTTCTTC. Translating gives CATSRAGTGVNEQFF.

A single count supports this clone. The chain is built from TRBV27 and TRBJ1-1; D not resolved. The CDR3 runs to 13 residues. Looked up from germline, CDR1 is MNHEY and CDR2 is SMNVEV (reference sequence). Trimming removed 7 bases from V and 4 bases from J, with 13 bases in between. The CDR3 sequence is CASKKEGGTEAFF. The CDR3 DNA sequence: TGTGCCAGCAAAAAAGAGGGCGGCACTGAAGCTTTCTTT.

CDR3 loop: CASSWTLGYEQYF. For the CDR3, the DNA is TGCGCCAGCAGCTGGACATTGGGATACGAGCAGTACTTC. This sequence joins TRBV5-1 and TRBJ2-7; D possibly corresponds to TRBD1 (5 bases). The CDR3 contains 13 residues. V was clipped by 3 bases and J by 4 bases, with 11 bases between them. The germline gives CDR1 SGHRS, CDR2 YFSETQ.

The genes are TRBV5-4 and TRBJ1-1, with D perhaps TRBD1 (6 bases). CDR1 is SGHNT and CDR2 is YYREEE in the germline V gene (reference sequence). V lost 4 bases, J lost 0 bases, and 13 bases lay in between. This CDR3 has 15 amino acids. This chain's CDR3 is CASSPRGGVNTEAFF. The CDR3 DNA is TGTGCCAGCAGCCCCCGGGGGGGCGTGAACACTGAAGCTTTCTTT.

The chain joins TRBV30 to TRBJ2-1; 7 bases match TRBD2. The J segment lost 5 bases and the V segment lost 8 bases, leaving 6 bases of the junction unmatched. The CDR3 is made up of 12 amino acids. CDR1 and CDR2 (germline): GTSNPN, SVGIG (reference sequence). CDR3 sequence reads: CARTSPNNEQFF. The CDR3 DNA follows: TGTGCCAGGACTAGTCCAAACAATGAGCAGTTCTTC. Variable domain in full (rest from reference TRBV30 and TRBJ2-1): SQTIHQWPATLVQPVGSPLSLECTVEGTSNPNLYWYRQAAGRGLQLLFYSVGIGQISSEVPQNLSASRPQDRQFILSSKKLLLSDSGFYLCARTSPNNEQFFGPGTRLTVL.

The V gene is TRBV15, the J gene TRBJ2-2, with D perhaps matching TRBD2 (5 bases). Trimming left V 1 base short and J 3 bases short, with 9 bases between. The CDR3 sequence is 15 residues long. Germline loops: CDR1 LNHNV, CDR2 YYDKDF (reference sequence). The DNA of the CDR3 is TGTGCCACCAGCAGAGGGCGGGTAGACACCGGGGAGCTGTTTTTT. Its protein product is CATSRGRVDTGELFF.

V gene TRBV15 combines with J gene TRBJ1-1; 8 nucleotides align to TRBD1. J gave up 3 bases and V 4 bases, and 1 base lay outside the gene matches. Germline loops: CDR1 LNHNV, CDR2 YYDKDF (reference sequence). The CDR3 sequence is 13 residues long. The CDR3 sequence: CATSMTGDTEAFF. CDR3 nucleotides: TGTGCCACCAGCATGACAGGGGACACTGAAGCTTTCTTT.

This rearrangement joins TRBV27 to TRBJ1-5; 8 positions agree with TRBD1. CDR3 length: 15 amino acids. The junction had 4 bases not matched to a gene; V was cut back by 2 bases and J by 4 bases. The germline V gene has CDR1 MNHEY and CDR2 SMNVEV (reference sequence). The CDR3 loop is CASSLPTGGNQPQHF. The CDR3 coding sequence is TGTGCCAGCAGTTTACCCACAGGGGGGAATCAGCCCCAGCATTTT.

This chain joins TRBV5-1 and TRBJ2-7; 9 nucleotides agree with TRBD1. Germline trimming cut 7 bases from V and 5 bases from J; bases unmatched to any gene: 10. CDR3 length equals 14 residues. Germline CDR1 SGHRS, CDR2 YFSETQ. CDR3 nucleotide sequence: TGCGCCAGCGGACTGGGACAGGGTCGGAACGAGCAGTACTTC. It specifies CASGLGQGRNEQYF.

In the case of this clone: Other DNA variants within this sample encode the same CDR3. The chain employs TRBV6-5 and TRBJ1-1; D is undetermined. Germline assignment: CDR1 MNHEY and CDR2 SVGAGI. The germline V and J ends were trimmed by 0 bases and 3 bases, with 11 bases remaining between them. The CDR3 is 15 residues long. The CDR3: CASSYSRSGDTEAFF. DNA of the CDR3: TGTGCCAGCAGTTACTCGAGGTCGGGAGACACTGAAGCTTTCTTT.

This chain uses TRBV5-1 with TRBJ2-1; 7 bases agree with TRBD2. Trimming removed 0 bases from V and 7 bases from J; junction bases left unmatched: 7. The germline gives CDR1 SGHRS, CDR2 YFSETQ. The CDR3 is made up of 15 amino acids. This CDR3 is CASSLGTSGLNEQFF. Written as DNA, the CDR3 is TGCGCCAGCAGCTTGGGGACTAGTGGTCTGAATGAGCAGTTCTTC. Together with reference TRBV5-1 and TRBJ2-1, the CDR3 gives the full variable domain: KAGVTQTPRYLIKTRGQQVTLSCSPISGHRSVSWYQQTPGQGLQFLFEYFSETQRNKGNFPGRFSGRQFSNSRSEMNVSTLELGDSALYLCASSLGTSGLNEQFFGPGTRLTVL.

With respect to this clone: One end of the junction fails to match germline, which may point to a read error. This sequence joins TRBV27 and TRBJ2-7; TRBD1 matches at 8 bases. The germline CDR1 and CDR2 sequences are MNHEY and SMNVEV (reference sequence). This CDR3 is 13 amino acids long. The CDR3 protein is CAGSPDRVNEQYF. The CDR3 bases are TGTGCCGGCAGCCCGGACAGGGTAAACGAGCAGTACTTC.

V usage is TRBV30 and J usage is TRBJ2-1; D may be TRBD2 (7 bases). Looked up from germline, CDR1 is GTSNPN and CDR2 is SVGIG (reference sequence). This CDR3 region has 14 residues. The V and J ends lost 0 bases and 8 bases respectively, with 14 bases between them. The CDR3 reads CAWSVPGGGDEQFF. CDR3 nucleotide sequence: TGTGCCTGGAGTGTACCGGGGGGCGGAGATGAGCAGTTCTTC.

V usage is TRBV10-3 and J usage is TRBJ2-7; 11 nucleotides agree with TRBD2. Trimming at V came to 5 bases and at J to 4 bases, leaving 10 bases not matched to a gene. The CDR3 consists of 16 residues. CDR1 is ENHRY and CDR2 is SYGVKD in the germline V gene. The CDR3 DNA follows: TGTGCCATCAGTCATTTCGTACTAGCGGGAGAGTACGAGCAGTACTTC. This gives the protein CAISHFVLAGEYEQYF.

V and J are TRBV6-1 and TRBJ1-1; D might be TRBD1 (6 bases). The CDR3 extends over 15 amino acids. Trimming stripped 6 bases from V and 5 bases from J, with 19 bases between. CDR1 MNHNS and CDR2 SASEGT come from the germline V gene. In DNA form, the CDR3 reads TGTGCCAGCAGGCCCCCCGGGACACGGAGTACTGAAGCTTTCTTT. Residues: CASRPPGTRSTEAFF.

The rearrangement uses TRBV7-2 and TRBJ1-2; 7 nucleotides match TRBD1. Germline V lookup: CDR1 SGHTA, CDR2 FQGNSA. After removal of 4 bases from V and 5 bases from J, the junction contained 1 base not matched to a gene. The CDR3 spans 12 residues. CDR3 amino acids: CASSSGGYGYTF. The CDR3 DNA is TGTGCCAGCAGCTCAGGGGGATATGGCTACACCTTC.

CDR3 in DNA: TGTGCCAGTACTAGCGGGGGGGCCCACGAGCAGTACTTC. Translating it yields CASTSGGAHEQYF. This chain joins TRBV6-5 and TRBJ2-7, with 13 bases that match TRBD2. V was pared by 9 bases and J by 5 bases, with 4 bases of the junction left unmatched. Germline CDR1 MNHEY, CDR2 SVGAGI. The CDR3 sequence is 13 residues long.

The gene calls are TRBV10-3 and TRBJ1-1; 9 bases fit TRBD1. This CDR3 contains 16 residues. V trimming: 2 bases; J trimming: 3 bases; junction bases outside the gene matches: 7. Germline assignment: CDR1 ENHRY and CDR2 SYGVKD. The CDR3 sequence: CAISEPDRGGDTEAFF. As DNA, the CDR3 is TGTGCCATCAGTGAGCCCGACAGGGGGGGGGACACTGAAGCTTTCTTT.

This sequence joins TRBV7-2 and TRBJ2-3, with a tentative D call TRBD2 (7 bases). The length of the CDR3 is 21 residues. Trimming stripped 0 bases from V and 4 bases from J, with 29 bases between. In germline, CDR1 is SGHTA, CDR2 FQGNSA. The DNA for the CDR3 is TGTGCCAGCAGCTTAGCGTCGATCGGTAGGAGGGGGGGCCGTCCGGCAGATACGCAGTATTTT. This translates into CASSLASIGRRGGRPADTQYF.

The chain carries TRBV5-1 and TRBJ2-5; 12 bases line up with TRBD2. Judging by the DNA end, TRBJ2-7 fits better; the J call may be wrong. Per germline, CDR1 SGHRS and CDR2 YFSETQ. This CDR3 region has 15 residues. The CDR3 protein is CASSLGTSGTYEQYF. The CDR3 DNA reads TGCGCCAGCAGCTTGGGGACTAGCGGGACCTACGAGCAGTACTTC.

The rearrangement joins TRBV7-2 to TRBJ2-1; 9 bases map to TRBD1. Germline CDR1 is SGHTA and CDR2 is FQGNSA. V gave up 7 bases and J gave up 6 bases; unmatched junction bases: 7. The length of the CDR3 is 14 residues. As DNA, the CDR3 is TGTGCCAGCAAGAAGAGACAGGGGGTCAATGAGCAGTTCTTC. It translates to CASKKRQGVNEQFF.